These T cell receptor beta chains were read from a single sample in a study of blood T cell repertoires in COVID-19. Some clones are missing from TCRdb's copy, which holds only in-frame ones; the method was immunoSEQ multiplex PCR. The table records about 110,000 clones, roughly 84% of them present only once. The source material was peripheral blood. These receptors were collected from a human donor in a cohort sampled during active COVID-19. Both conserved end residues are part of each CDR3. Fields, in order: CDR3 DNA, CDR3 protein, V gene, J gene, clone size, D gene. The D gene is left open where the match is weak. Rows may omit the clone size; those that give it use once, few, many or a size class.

DNA: TGTGCCAGCAGTGTGCGGCCAGGGGCGGATACGCAGTATTTT; CDR3: CASSVRPGADTQYF; V: TRBV2; J: TRBJ2-3; size: NA; D: NA
DNA: TGTGCCAGCAGCTTAGCGGGACTAGACTACGAGCAGTACTTC; CDR3: CASSLAGLDYEQYF; V: TRBV7-6; J: TRBJ2-7; size: NA; D: TRBD2
DNA: TGTGCCAGCAGCAAAGTGGAAGCCGGGACTCATGCTTGGACAGATACGCAGTATTTT; CDR3: CASSKVEAGTHAWTDTQYF; V: TRBV21-1; J: TRBJ2-3; size: NA; D: NA
DNA: TGTGCCAGCAGTTTTGCTGGGACAACCTACAATGAGCAGTTCTTC; CDR3: CASSFAGTTYNEQFF; V: TRBV27; J: TRBJ2-1; size: NA; D: NA
DNA: TGTGCCAGCAGTGAATCCGGGACAGCAATCTATGGCTACACCTTC; CDR3: CASSESGTAIYGYTF; V: TRBV25-1; J: TRBJ1-2; size: NA; D: TRBD1
DNA: TGTGCCAGCAGCTACGGACAGGGGCAGGGCTATGGCTACACCTTC; CDR3: CASSYGQGQGYGYTF; V: TRBV6-6; J: TRBJ1-2; size: once; D: TRBD1
DNA: TGTGCCAGCAGTGAGGCTCTCCTGTCTGGGGCCAACGTCCTGACTTTC; CDR3: CASSEALLSGANVLTF; V: TRBV2; J: TRBJ2-6; size: NA; D: NA
DNA: TGTGCCGCGACCCGGGACAGGGCATCTGGCGAGCAGTACTTC; CDR3: CAATRDRASGEQYF; V: TRBV10-3; J: TRBJ2-7; size: NA; D: TRBD1
DNA: TGTGCCAGTAGTAAGGGGGCGTTGGTTACCTACGAGCAGTACTTC; CDR3: CASSKGALVTYEQYF; V: TRBV19; J: TRBJ2-7; size: NA; D: TRBD1
DNA: TGTGCCAGCAGTTTGGGGGGGAACACTGAAGCTTTCTTT; CDR3: CASSLGGNTEAFF; V: TRBV27; J: TRBJ1-1; size: NA; D: NA
DNA: TGTGCCAGCAGTCGGGAGGGTCTCGAGGGTGAAAAACTGTTTTTT; CDR3: CASSREGLEGEKLFF; V: TRBV6-6; J: TRBJ1-4; size: NA; D: NA
DNA: TGTGCCAGCAGCGCCCAGAACTATGGCTACACCTTC; CDR3: CASSAQNYGYTF; V: TRBV7-9; J: TRBJ1-2; size: NA; D: NA
DNA: TGTGCCAGCCACGCAGGGGAGGGTTCCTACGAGCAGTACTTC; CDR3: CASHAGEGSYEQYF; V: TRBV19; J: TRBJ2-7; size: NA; D: NA
DNA: TGTGCCAGCAGCTTAGATGGCCCTTTGGATGAGCAGTTCTTC; CDR3: CASSLDGPLDEQFF; V: TRBV7-2; J: TRBJ2-1; size: NA; D: NA
DNA: TGTGCCAGCAGCTCCGGGGGAGGGCCTGGGGCCAACGTCCTGACTTTC; CDR3: CASSSGGGPGANVLTF; V: TRBV5-4; J: TRBJ2-6; size: NA; D: TRBD2
DNA: TGTGCCAGCAGTTACAGAAAGGGACAGGGACCCTACGAGCAGTACTTC; CDR3: CASSYRKGQGPYEQYF; V: TRBV6-5; J: TRBJ2-7; size: NA; D: TRBD1
DNA: TGTGCCAGCAGACCGGACAGAACTAACACCGGGGAGCTGTTTTTT; CDR3: CASRPDRTNTGELFF; V: TRBV7-2; J: TRBJ2-2; size: NA; D: NA
DNA: TGTGCCAGCAGCGCTAGCGGGAGCACAGATACGCAGTATTTT; CDR3: CASSASGSTDTQYF; V: TRBV9; J: TRBJ2-3; size: NA; D: TRBD2
DNA: TGTGCCAGCAGCTTAACGGGGGGTCGGGACGAGCAGTACTTC; CDR3: CASSLTGGRDEQYF; V: TRBV7-2; J: TRBJ2-7; size: NA; D: TRBD2
DNA: TGCGCCAGCAGCCAAACTGGGACTAGCGGAATATTACAATGGGAGCAGTTCTTC; CDR3: CASSQTGTSGILQWEQFF; V: TRBV4-3; J: TRBJ2-1; size: NA; D: TRBD2
DNA: TGTGCCAGCAGCAAGGATCACAGGGGGAGAGTTCTTAACTATGGCTACACCTTC; CDR3: CASSKDHRGRVLNYGYTF; V: TRBV21-1; J: TRBJ1-2; size: NA; D: NA
DNA: TGTGCCAGCAGCGTAGTTGGAGCGAGCGGCACAGATACGCAGTATTTT; CDR3: CASSVVGASGTDTQYF; V: TRBV9; J: TRBJ2-3; size: NA; D: NA
DNA: TGCAGCGTTGAACTAGCGGGCCTACAGCAGTACTTC; CDR3: CSVELAGLQQYF; V: TRBV29-1; J: TRBJ2-7; size: few; D: TRBD2
DNA: TGTGCCAGCAGTTTGGTACAGGGCTATGGCTACACCTTC; CDR3: CASSLVQGYGYTF; V: TRBV12-3/TRBV12-4; J: TRBJ1-2; size: NA; D: NA
DNA: TGTGCCAGCTCATCCACAGGGAAATCACCCCTCCACTTT; CDR3: CASSSTGKSPLHF; V: TRBV18; J: TRBJ1-6; size: NA; D: NA
DNA: TGTGCCGTCCTAGCGGGGACTAGCACAGATACGCAGTATTTT; CDR3: CAVLAGTSTDTQYF; V: TRBV10-3; J: TRBJ2-3; size: NA; D: TRBD2
DNA: TGTGCCAGCAGCTTAAGGGGCGGGAGAGGCAATGAGCAGTTCTTC; CDR3: CASSLRGGRGNEQFF; V: TRBV13; J: TRBJ2-1; size: NA; D: TRBD2
DNA: TGTGCCAGTAGTTCATACCCCGGGACAGGATTTTACAATGAGCAGTTCTTC; CDR3: CASSSYPGTGFYNEQFF; V: TRBV19; J: TRBJ2-1; size: NA; D: TRBD1
DNA: TGTGCCAGCAGTTACAGGGGCGGGAGGTTCGCAGATACGCAGTATTTT; CDR3: CASSYRGGRFADTQYF; V: TRBV6-5; J: TRBJ2-3; size: NA; D: TRBD2
DNA: TGTGCCACCCTCAGCGGGGGCCGAAAAGAGACCCAGTACTTC; CDR3: CATLSGGRKETQYF; V: TRBV3-1/TRBV3-2; J: TRBJ2-5; size: NA; D: TRBD2
DNA: TGTGCCAGCAGCTCGGGGACAGGGAATTCTGGGGCCAACGTCCTGACTTTC; CDR3: CASSSGTGNSGANVLTF; V: TRBV11-3; J: TRBJ2-6; size: NA; D: TRBD1
DNA: TGTGCCAGCAGCCCTGACAAGAACTATGGCTACACCTTC; CDR3: CASSPDKNYGYTF; V: TRBV5-4; J: TRBJ1-2; size: NA; D: NA
DNA: TGTGCCACCAGCAGAGATAATTCGGGGGACAATGAGCAGTTCTTC; CDR3: CATSRDNSGDNEQFF; V: TRBV15; J: TRBJ2-1; size: NA; D: NA
DNA: TGTGCCAGCAGCTCGACAGGGGGCATATCCTACGAGCAGTACTTC; CDR3: CASSSTGGISYEQYF; V: TRBV7-9; J: TRBJ2-7; size: NA; D: TRBD1
DNA: TGTGCTAGTGGTCTCGGACAGCCTCTCTATGGCTACACCTTC; CDR3: CASGLGQPLYGYTF; V: TRBV12-5; J: TRBJ1-2; size: NA; D: NA
DNA: TGTGCCAGCAGCGTATCTCCAGATTTCTACACCTTC; CDR3: CASSVSPDFYTF; V: TRBV9; J: TRBJ1-2; size: NA; D: NA
DNA: TGTGCCACCAGTGAACCGACAGGGCCGACTAATGAAAAACTGTTTTTT; CDR3: CATSEPTGPTNEKLFF; V: TRBV24-1; J: TRBJ1-4; size: NA; D: TRBD1
DNA: TGTGCCAGCAGCGTAGGGGCAGTGAACACTGAAGCTTTCTTT; CDR3: CASSVGAVNTEAFF; V: TRBV9; J: TRBJ1-1; size: NA; D: NA
DNA: TGTGCCAGCTCACCACCGGGTAACTACCTGTACGAGCAGTACTTC; CDR3: CASSPPGNYLYEQYF; V: TRBV18; J: TRBJ2-7; size: NA; D: NA
DNA: TGTGCCAGCAGCAGGGCCCTCGGGACTACTTCAGATACGCAGTATTTT; CDR3: CASSRALGTTSDTQYF; V: TRBV7-9; J: TRBJ2-3; size: few; D: TRBD2
DNA: TGTGCAGCGGGGGACTCTGGGGCCAACGTCCTGACTTTC; CDR3: CAAGDSGANVLTF; V: TRBV19; J: TRBJ2-6; size: NA; D: TRBD2
DNA: TGTGCCTTTCGTACTGGTATGAACACTGAAGCTTTCTTT; CDR3: CAFRTGMNTEAFF; V: TRBV30; J: TRBJ1-1; size: NA; D: NA
DNA: TGTGCCAGCAGTAGACAGCTCGGCACTGAAGCTTTCTTT; CDR3: CASSRQLGTEAFF; V: TRBV12-3/TRBV12-4; J: TRBJ1-1; size: few; D: NA
DNA: TGTGCCAGCAGTTACCCCAGAGAGACCCAGTACTTC; CDR3: CASSYPRETQYF; V: TRBV12-3/TRBV12-4; J: TRBJ2-5; size: NA; D: NA
DNA: TGTGCCAGCAGTGAAATAGCGGGTAGCAAGACCCAGTACTTC; CDR3: CASSEIAGSKTQYF; V: TRBV6-4; J: TRBJ2-5; size: NA; D: TRBD2
DNA: TGTGCCAGCAGCTTCGACAGGGATCGCACAGATACGCAGTATTTT; CDR3: CASSFDRDRTDTQYF; V: TRBV7-3; J: TRBJ2-3; size: NA; D: TRBD1
DNA: TGTGCCAGCAGCTTATCAGGGCGGCAAGAGACCCAGTACTTC; CDR3: CASSLSGRQETQYF; V: TRBV7-2; J: TRBJ2-5; size: NA; D: NA
DNA: TGTGCCACCAGCCCGCTAGACAGGGGCGACTATGGCTACACCTTC; CDR3: CATSPLDRGDYGYTF; V: TRBV15; J: TRBJ1-2; size: NA; D: TRBD1
DNA: TGTGCCAGCAAACCAGGCAGGGCGAACACTGAAGCTTTCTTT; CDR3: CASKPGRANTEAFF; V: TRBV28; J: TRBJ1-1; size: NA; D: NA
DNA: TGCAGTGCTAGTCCGGGGGTCCCCAAACAAGAGACCCAGTACTTC; CDR3: CSASPGVPKQETQYF; V: TRBV20-1; J: TRBJ2-5; size: NA; D: NA
DNA: TGTGCCAGCAGTTCGCAGGGCAATGAGCAGTTCTTC; CDR3: CASSSQGNEQFF; V: TRBV27; J: TRBJ2-1; size: NA; D: NA
DNA: TGTGCCAGTAGGGGGGACAGCAGCGGTTTCTCCTACAATGAGCAGTTCTTC; CDR3: CASRGDSSGFSYNEQFF; V: TRBV19; J: TRBJ2-1; size: NA; D: TRBD1
DNA: TGTGCCAGCAGCTTGTCAGGGGGCGCCGGAGATACGCAGTATTTT; CDR3: CASSLSGGAGDTQYF; V: TRBV5-4; J: TRBJ2-3; size: once; D: TRBD1